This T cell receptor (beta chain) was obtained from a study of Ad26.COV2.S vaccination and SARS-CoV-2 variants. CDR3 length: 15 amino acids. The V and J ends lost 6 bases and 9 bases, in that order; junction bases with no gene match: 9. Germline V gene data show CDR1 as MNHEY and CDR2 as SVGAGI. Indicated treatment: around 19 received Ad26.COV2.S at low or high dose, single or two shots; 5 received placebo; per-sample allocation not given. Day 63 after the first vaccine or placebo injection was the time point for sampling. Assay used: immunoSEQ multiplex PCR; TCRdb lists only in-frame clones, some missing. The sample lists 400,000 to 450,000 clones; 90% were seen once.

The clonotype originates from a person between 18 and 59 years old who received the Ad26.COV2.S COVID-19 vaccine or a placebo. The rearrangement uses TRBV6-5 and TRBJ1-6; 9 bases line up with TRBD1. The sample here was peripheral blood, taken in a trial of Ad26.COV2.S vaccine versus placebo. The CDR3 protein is CASRDRGQGRSPLHF. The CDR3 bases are TGTGCCAGCAGAGATAGGGGACAGGGTCGTTCACCCCTCCACTTT.